These 11 T cell receptor beta chains were all obtained from the same sample, sequenced in a study of shared clonotypes between healthy human individuals (dated by TCRdb to the early 2020s). Library creation used the immunoSEQ multiplex PCR assay. What TCRdb holds here is the immuneACCESS table cut down to in-frame rearrangements. Part of the clones is not present; checked against another copy, under half of the missing clones reflect an unresolved V gene, and the others are unexplained. The sample table shows 2 million to 2.5 million clones, and approximately 94% are seen once. The ten largest clones take up more than 0.1% of the sample. Sample: naive CD4+ T cells sorted from blood. The cell subset or site label, as the study defines it: CD45RA+ positively selected. The origin of the receptors is a man younger than 35 in good health.

The chain joins TRBV5-5 to TRBJ2-3; 8 positions match TRBD2. The CDR3 loop spans 15 amino acids. The V and J ends lost 2 bases and 2 bases, in that order; junction bases with no gene match: 4. Germline loops: CDR1 SGHKS, CDR2 YYEKEE (reference sequence). This chain's CDR3 is CASSLAGVPTDTQYF. Written as DNA, the CDR3 is TGTGCCAGCAGCTTAGCGGGGGTGCCCACAGATACGCAGTATTTT.

This chain connects TRBV5-6 to TRBJ1-1; no firm D call. The germline V gene encodes CDR1 SGHDT and CDR2 YYEEEE. V shed 9 bases and J shed 3 bases, with 15 bases lying between them. The CDR3 has 13 amino acids. The CDR3 loop is CATTPGGDTEAFF. The CDR3, as DNA: TGTGCCACCACACCCGGCGGAGACACTGAAGCTTTCTTT.

V usage is TRBV7-2 and J usage is TRBJ2-2; D is uncertain. The germline gives CDR1 SGHTA, CDR2 FQGNSA. This CDR3 comprises 15 residues. V lost 1 base, J lost 1 base, and 7 bases lay in between. The CDR3 region has the DNA TGTGCCAGCAGCTTAGACGCTAGGAACACCGGGGAGCTGTTTTTT. It encodes CASSLDARNTGELFF.

The gene calls are TRBV5-8 and TRBJ2-7, with no clear D. V shed 4 bases and J shed 1 base, with 12 bases lying between them. The CDR3 sequence is 14 residues long. The germline CDR1 and CDR2 sequences are SGHTS and YDEGEE. The CDR3 region is CASSLGRRSYEQYF. The DNA for the CDR3 is TGTGCCAGCAGCCTCGGACGTAGGTCCTACGAGCAGTACTTC.

The V call is TRBV7-2, the J call TRBJ1-4, with 11 bases aligning to TRBD1. Trimming at V came to 4 bases and at J to 0 bases, leaving 1 base not matched to a gene. Germline CDR1 is SGHTA and CDR2 is FQGNSA. The CDR3 spans 16 residues. CDR3 sequence reads: CASSSGQGATNEKLFF. CDR3 in DNA: TGTGCCAGCAGCTCGGGACAGGGGGCAACTAATGAAAAACTGTTTTTT.

The chain joins TRBV2 to TRBJ2-1, with a tentative D call TRBD1 (6 bases). V dropped 3 bases and J dropped 6 bases, with 9 bases sitting between them. This CDR3 spans 13 amino acids. CDR1 and CDR2 from the germline V gene are SNHLY and FYNNEI. CDR3 nucleotide sequence: TGTGCCAGCAGTGACGTCAGGGGCAATGAGCAGTTCTTC. Protein sequence: CASSDVRGNEQFF.

The gene calls are TRBV18 and TRBJ2-5; 11 bases map to TRBD2. The CDR3 covers 16 residues. V was pared by 3 bases and J by 5 bases, with 8 bases of the junction left unmatched. Per the germline V gene, CDR1 is KGHSH and CDR2 is LQKENI. CDR3 nucleotide sequence: TGTGCCAGCTCACCCTCCAAGACTAGCGGGGCGGAGACCCAGTACTTC. Protein product: CASSPSKTSGAETQYF.

The chain carries TRBV6-5 and TRBJ1-3; D is uncertain. The V end was cut by 8 bases, the J end by 5 bases, with 7 bases between. CDR1 and CDR2 (germline): MNHEY, SVGAGI. The CDR3 consists of 11 residues. The CDR3 is CASLDRNTIYF. CDR3 sequence (DNA): TGTGCCAGCCTCGATCGAAACACCATATATTTT.

The J gene is TRBJ2-7, the V gene TRBV6-5, with D uncertain. CDR1 is MNHEY, CDR2 SVGAGI, per germline. The V gene lost 4 bases and the J gene lost 7 bases, with 11 bases spanning the gap. This CDR3 is built from 12 residues. CDR3 nucleotides: TGTGCCAGCAGTTCCCCCGCCCCGGAGCAGTACTTC. Translating gives CASSSPAPEQYF.

This clone appeared a single time. The rearrangement joins TRBV27 to TRBJ2-1; D is perhaps TRBD1 (6 bases). The germline CDR1 and CDR2 sequences are MNHEY and SMNVEV (reference sequence). The CDR3 has 13 residues. Between the trimmed V and J ends, which lost 3 bases and 12 bases, there was a span of 15 bases. CDR3 bases: TGTGCCAGCAGTTTTCGGCGACAGGTGCCGCAGTTCTTC. Its protein product is CASSFRRQVPQFF.

J is TRBJ2-2 and V is TRBV29-1; 12 bases map to TRBD1. Germline lookup yields CDR1 SQVTM and CDR2 ANQGSEA. This CDR3 has 15 amino acids. With V trimmed by 5 bases and J by 5 bases, 6 bases remained unmatched. The CDR3 reads CSVKPGQGATGELFF. CDR3 in DNA: TGCAGCGTTAAACCGGGACAGGGGGCGACCGGGGAGCTGTTTTTT.